The present T cell receptor (beta chain) was sequenced within a study of blood T cell repertoires in COVID-19. Looking at the study overall: Specimens from acute and convalescent COVID-19 originated in the United States, Italy and Spain.

In the authors' workflow: Cell counts per sample came from amplifying reference gene primers. The method was immunoSEQ multiplex PCR; TCRdb's version includes in-frame clones alone and lacks a portion of them. The DNA was the basis for D and trimming; V, J and clone size are from that table. Of approximately 180,000 clones listed, approximately 85% are singletons. Germline values: CDR1 SNHLY, CDR2 FYNNEI. V was pared by 4 bases and J by 14 bases, with 7 bases of the junction left unmatched. CDR3 size: 12 residues. Participants' reported clinical history set cohort assignment. Before being deemed recovered, Cohort 3 donors had two negative PCRs, clearance, or symptom resolution.

The sample was PBMCs or T cells enriched from blood (not recorded which). The clonotype comes from a man in his forties who had recovered from COVID-19. J is TRBJ2-1 and V is TRBV2, with TRBD2 matching 8 bases. The CDR3 DNA reads as TGTGCCAGCAGTGTTAGCGGGGCCGGAAAGTTCTTC. Residues: CASSVSGAGKFF.